The TCR beta chain described here comes from a study of cytomegalovirus exposure and HLA in healthy donors. Germline V gene lookup returns CDR1 SGHRS and CDR2 YFSETQ. Trimming cost V 6 bases and J 8 bases; bases outside gene matches: 15. CDR3 length: 15 amino acids. Researchers ran the PCR with 60 Vbeta and 13 Jbeta primers. Some clones are missing from TCRdb's copy, which holds only in-frame ones; the method was immunoSEQ multiplex PCR. The table shows around 150,000 clones, with nearly 80% occurring only once. The sequence derives from a male donor in good health and CMV-seronegative. The chain combines TRBV5-1 with TRBJ1-2; 8 nucleotides align to TRBD1. Material: PBMCs. CDR3 residues: CASMISTGVLGGYTF. CDR3 coding DNA: TGCGCCAGCATGATTTCGACAGGGGTCCTTGGAGGCTACACCTTC. The whole variable domain, filled in from reference TRBV5-1 and TRBJ1-2, reads KAGVTQTPRYLIKTRGQQVTLSCSPISGHRSVSWYQQTPGQGLQFLFEYFSETQRNKGNFPGRFSGRQFSNSRSEMNVSTLELGDSALYLCASMISTGVLGGYTFGSGTRLTVV.